Listed below are T cell receptor beta chains from one sample, sequenced in a study of cytomegalovirus exposure and HLA in healthy donors. Libraries were prepared by immunoSEQ multiplex PCR; TCRdb keeps only in-frame clonotypes and omits some of them. The sample carries 90,000 to 120,000 clones, more than 65% recorded once. Sequencing used PBMCs. Every receptor here comes from a man aged 30-40 years in good health and CMV-seronegative. CDR3s include the opening cysteine and the closing phenylalanine or tryptophan. A D gene is named only where the DNA matches it firmly. Not every row has a clone size; where given, it reads once, few, many or a size class.

J gene: TRBJ2-5
V gene: TRBV5-1
clone size: .
D gene: TRBD1
CDR3 protein: CASSPRDSQETQYF
CDR3 DNA: TGCGCCAGCAGCCCCCGGGACAGCCAAGAGACCCAGTACTTC

J gene: TRBJ2-3
V gene: TRBV4-1
clone size: .
D gene: .
CDR3 protein: CASSRVGDTQYF
CDR3 DNA: TGCGCCAGCAGCCGCGTCGGGGATACGCAGTATTTT

J gene: TRBJ2-1
V gene: TRBV2
clone size: .
D gene: .
CDR3 protein: CASSRRDIQYNEQFF
CDR3 DNA: TGTGCCAGCAGCCGCCGGGACATCCAATACAATGAGCAGTTCTTC

J gene: TRBJ2-5
V gene: TRBV6-5
clone size: .
D gene: .
CDR3 protein: CASSPQGVETQYF
CDR3 DNA: TGTGCCAGCAGTCCACAGGGAGTAGAGACCCAGTACTTC

J gene: TRBJ1-5
V gene: TRBV28
clone size: few
D gene: TRBD1
CDR3 protein: CASSGGGAGNQPQHF
CDR3 DNA: TGTGCCAGCAGCGGAGGGGGCGCGGGCAATCAGCCCCAGCATTTT

J gene: TRBJ1-4
V gene: TRBV28
clone size: .
D gene: .
CDR3 protein: CASSPTRKLFF
CDR3 DNA: TGTGCCAGCAGTCCGACACGGAAACTGTTTTTT

J gene: TRBJ2-7
V gene: TRBV6-5
clone size: .
D gene: TRBD1
CDR3 protein: CASSSAGQGGYEQYF
CDR3 DNA: TGTGCCAGCAGTTCCGCGGGACAGGGGGGGTACGAGCAGTACTTC

J gene: TRBJ2-7
V gene: TRBV6-1
clone size: .
D gene: .
CDR3 protein: CASGAGTHYEQYF
CDR3 DNA: TGTGCCAGCGGGGCCGGGACTCACTACGAGCAGTACTTC

J gene: TRBJ2-5
V gene: TRBV28
clone size: .
D gene: .
CDR3 protein: CASRASPQTQYF
CDR3 DNA: TGTGCCAGCAGAGCCTCCCCCCAGACCCAGTACTTC

J gene: TRBJ1-1
V gene: TRBV6-5
clone size: .
D gene: TRBD1
CDR3 protein: CASSYAGGEGAFF
CDR3 DNA: TGTGCCAGCAGTTACGCAGGGGGCGAGGGAGCTTTCTTT

J gene: TRBJ2-2
V gene: TRBV30
clone size: .
D gene: TRBD2
CDR3 protein: CAWTGTSGLGELFF
CDR3 DNA: TGTGCCTGGACCGGGACTAGCGGCCTCGGGGAGCTGTTTTTT

J gene: TRBJ1-1
V gene: TRBV30
clone size: few
D gene: .
CDR3 protein: CAWRLTENTEAFF
CDR3 DNA: TGTGCCTGGAGGTTGACAGAGAACACTGAAGCTTTCTTT

J gene: TRBJ1-1
V gene: TRBV9
clone size: .
D gene: TRBD1
CDR3 protein: CASSVEAGGEAFF
CDR3 DNA: TGTGCCAGCAGCGTAGAGGCAGGGGGTGAAGCTTTCTTT

J gene: TRBJ1-5
V gene: TRBV4-1
clone size: .
D gene: TRBD1
CDR3 protein: CASSLDQAGGHSNQPQHF
CDR3 DNA: TGCGCCAGCAGCCTTGATCAGGCAGGGGGCCATAGCAATCAGCCCCAGCATTTT

J gene: TRBJ1-2
V gene: TRBV6-5
clone size: .
D gene: .
CDR3 protein: CASSYDTTNYGYTF
CDR3 DNA: TGTGCCAGCAGTTACGACACAACTAACTATGGCTACACCTTC

J gene: TRBJ2-5
V gene: TRBV5-1
clone size: .
D gene: TRBD1
CDR3 protein: CASRPTGGKETQYF
CDR3 DNA: TGCGCCAGCAGGCCCACAGGGGGCAAAGAGACCCAGTACTTC

J gene: TRBJ2-2
V gene: TRBV25-1
clone size: .
D gene: .
CDR3 protein: CASSAQGTGELFF
CDR3 DNA: TGTGCCAGCAGTGCCCAGGGCACCGGGGAGCTGTTTTTT

J gene: TRBJ1-4
V gene: TRBV29-1
clone size: .
D gene: TRBD1
CDR3 protein: CSVGRGNNEKLFF
CDR3 DNA: TGCAGCGTTGGCAGGGGGAATAATGAAAAACTGTTTTTT

J gene: TRBJ2-3
V gene: TRBV7-2
clone size: .
D gene: TRBD1
CDR3 protein: CASSKRGTGSADTQYF
CDR3 DNA: TGTGCCAGCAGTAAAAGGGGGACAGGGAGTGCAGATACGCAGTATTTT

J gene: TRBJ2-2
V gene: TRBV15
clone size: few
D gene: TRBD2
CDR3 protein: CATALSSGNTGELFF
CDR3 DNA: TGTGCCACCGCATTATCTAGCGGGAACACCGGGGAGCTGTTTTTT

J gene: TRBJ1-4
V gene: TRBV10-1
clone size: few
D gene: .
CDR3 protein: CASSESIGEEEKLFF
CDR3 DNA: TGCGCCAGCAGTGAGTCGATCGGGGAGGAAGAAAAACTGTTTTTT

J gene: TRBJ2-1
V gene: TRBV4-2
clone size: .
D gene: .
CDR3 protein: CASSQDWARGNEQFF
CDR3 DNA: TGTGCCAGCAGCCAAGATTGGGCCCGGGGAAATGAGCAGTTCTTC

J gene: TRBJ1-5
V gene: TRBV19
clone size: .
D gene: .
CDR3 protein: CASSIGVRNQPQHF
CDR3 DNA: TGTGCCAGTAGTATAGGAGTGAGGAATCAGCCCCAGCATTTT

J gene: TRBJ1-1
V gene: TRBV5-1
clone size: large
D gene: TRBD1
CDR3 protein: CASSGQGTNTEAFF
CDR3 DNA: TGCGCCAGCAGCGGACAGGGTACGAACACTGAAGCTTTCTTT

J gene: TRBJ2-7
V gene: TRBV6-1
clone size: few
D gene: .
CDR3 protein: CASSTDSGDEQYF
CDR3 DNA: TGTGCCAGCAGTACGGACAGCGGAGACGAGCAGTACTTC

J gene: TRBJ2-7
V gene: TRBV10-2
clone size: .
D gene: TRBD2
CDR3 protein: CASSEFTSGSPGEQYF
CDR3 DNA: TGCGCCAGCAGTGAGTTTACTAGCGGGAGTCCTGGCGAGCAGTACTTC

J gene: TRBJ1-1
V gene: TRBV2
clone size: few
D gene: TRBD1
CDR3 protein: CASSGDRGNTEAFF
CDR3 DNA: TGTGCCAGCAGTGGGGACAGAGGGAACACTGAAGCTTTCTTT